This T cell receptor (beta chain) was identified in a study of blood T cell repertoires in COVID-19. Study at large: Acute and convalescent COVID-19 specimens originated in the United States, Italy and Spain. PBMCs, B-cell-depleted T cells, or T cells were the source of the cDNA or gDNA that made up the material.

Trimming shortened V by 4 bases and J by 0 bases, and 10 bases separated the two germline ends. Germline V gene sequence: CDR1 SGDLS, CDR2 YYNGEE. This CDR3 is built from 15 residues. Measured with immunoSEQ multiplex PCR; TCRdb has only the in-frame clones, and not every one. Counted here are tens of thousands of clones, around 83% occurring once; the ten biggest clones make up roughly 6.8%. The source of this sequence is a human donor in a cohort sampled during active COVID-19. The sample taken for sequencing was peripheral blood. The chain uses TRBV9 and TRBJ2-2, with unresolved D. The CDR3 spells CASSLGNSNTGELFF. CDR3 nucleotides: TGTGCCAGCAGCCTAGGCAACTCGAACACCGGGGAGCTGTTTTTT. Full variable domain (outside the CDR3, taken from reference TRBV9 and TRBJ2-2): DSGVTQTPKHLITATGQRVTLRCSPRSGDLSVYWYQQSLDQGLQFLIQYYNGEERAKGNILERFSAQQFPDLHSELNLSSLELGDSALYFCASSLGNSNTGELFFGEGSRLTVL.